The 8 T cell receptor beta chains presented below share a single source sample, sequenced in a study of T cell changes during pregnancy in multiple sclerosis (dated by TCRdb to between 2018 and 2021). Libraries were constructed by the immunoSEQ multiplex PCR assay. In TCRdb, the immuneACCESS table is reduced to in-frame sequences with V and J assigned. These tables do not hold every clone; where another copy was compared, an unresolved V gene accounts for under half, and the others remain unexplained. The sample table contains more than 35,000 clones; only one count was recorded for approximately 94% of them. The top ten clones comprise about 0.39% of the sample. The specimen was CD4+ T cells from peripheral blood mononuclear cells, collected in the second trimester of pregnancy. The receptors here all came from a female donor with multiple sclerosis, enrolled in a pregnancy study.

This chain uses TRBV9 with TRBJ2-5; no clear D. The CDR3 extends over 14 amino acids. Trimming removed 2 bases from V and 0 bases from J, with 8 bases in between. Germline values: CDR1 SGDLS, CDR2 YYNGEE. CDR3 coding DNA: TGTGCCAGCAGCGTCCAGGCCTACCAAGAGACCCAGTACTTC. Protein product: CASSVQAYQETQYF.

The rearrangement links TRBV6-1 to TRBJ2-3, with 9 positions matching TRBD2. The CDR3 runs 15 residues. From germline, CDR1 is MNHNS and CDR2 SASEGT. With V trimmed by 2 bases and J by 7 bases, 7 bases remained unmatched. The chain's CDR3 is CASSELTSGGNTQYF. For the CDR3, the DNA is TGTGCCAGCAGTGAACTGACTAGCGGAGGTAATACGCAGTATTTT.

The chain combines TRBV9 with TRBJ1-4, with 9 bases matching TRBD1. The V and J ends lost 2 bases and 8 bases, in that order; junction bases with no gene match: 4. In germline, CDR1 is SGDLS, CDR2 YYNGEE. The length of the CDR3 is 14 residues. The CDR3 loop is CASSVGTGKEKLFF. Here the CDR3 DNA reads TGTGCCAGCAGCGTCGGGACAGGGAAGGAAAAACTGTTTTTT.

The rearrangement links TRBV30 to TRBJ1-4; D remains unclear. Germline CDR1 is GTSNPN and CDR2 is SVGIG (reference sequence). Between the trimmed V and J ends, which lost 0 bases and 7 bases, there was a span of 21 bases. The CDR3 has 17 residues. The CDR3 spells CAWSVRSRAGLGEKLFF. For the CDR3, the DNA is TGTGCCTGGAGTGTACGATCGAGGGCCGGGTTAGGTGAAAAACTGTTTTTT.

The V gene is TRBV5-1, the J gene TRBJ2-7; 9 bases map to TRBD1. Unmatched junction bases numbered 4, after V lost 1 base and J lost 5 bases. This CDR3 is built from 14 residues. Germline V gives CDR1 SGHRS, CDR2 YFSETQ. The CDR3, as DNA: TGCGCCAGCAGCTTGACAGGGGGCATTGACGAGCAGTACTTC. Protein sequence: CASSLTGGIDEQYF.

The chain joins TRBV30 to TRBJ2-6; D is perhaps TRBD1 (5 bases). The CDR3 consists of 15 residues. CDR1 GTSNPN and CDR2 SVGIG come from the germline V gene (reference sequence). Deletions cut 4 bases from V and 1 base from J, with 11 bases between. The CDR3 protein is CAWTTQGSGANVLTF. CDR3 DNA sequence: TGTGCCTGGACTACGCAGGGTTCTGGGGCCAACGTCCTGACTTTC.

CDR3 loop: CASSVMGGDYGYTF. The CDR3 bases are TGTGCCAGCAGTGTAATGGGAGGGGACTATGGCTACACCTTC. This sequence joins TRBV6-1 and TRBJ1-2; a weak D match, TRBD1 (5 bases). Germline CDR1 MNHNS, CDR2 SASEGT. The CDR3 sequence is 14 residues long. V was clipped by 4 bases and J by 3 bases, with 12 bases between them.

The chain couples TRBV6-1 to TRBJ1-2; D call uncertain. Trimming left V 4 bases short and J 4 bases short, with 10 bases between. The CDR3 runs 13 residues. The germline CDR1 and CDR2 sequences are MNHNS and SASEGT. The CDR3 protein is CASSVEGSYGYTF. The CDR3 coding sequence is TGTGCCAGCAGTGTTGAGGGCAGCTATGGCTACACCTTC.